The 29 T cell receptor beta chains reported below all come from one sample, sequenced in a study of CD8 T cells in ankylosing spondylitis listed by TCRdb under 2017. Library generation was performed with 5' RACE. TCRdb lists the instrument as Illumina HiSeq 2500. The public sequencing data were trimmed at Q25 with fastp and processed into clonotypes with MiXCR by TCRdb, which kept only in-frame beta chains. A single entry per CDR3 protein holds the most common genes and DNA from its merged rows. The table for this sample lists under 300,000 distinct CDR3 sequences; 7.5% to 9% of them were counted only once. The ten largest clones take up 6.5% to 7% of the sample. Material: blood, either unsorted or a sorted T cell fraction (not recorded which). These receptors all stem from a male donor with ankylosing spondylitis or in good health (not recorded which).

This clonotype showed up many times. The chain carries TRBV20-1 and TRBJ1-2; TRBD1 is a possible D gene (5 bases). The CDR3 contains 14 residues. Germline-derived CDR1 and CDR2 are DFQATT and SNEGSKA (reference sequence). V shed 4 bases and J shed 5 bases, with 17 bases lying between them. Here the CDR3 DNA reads TGCAGTGCTACGGATCTCATAGAGGGGTATGGCTACACCTTC. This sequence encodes CSATDLIEGYGYTF.

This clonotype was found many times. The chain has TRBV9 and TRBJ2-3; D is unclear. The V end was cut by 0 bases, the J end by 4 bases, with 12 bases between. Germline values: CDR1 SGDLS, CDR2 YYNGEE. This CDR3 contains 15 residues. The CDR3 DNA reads TGTGCCAGCAGCGTAGCTTGGACCGGAGCAGATACGCAGTATTTT. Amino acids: CASSVAWTGADTQYF.

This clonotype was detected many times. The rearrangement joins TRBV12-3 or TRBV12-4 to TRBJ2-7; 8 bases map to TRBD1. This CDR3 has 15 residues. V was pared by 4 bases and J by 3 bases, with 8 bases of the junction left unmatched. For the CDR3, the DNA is TGTGCCAGCAGTTCGCTTCGGGACAGGTTCTACGAGCAGTACTTC. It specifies CASSSLRDRFYEQYF.

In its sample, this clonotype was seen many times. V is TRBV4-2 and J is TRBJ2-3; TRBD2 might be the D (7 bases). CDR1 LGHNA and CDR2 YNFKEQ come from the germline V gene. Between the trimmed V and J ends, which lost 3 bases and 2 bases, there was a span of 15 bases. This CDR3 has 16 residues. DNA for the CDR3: TGTGCCAGCAGCCAGCAAGGGGGAGGGCCCACAGATACGCAGTATTTT. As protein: CASSQQGGGPTDTQYF.

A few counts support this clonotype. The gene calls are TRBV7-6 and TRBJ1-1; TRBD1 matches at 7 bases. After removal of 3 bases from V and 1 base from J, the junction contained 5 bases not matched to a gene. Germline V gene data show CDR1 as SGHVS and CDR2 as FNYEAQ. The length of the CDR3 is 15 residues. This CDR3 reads CASSLIQGTNTEAFF. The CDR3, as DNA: TGTGCCAGCAGCTTGATACAGGGGACGAACACTGAAGCTTTCTTT.

The CDR3 DNA follows: TGTGCCAGCAGCCCCATATGGGTGATGAACACTGAAGCTTTCTTT. It codes for CASSPIWVMNTEAFF. The chain has TRBV7-6 and TRBJ1-1, with D uncertain. V lost 5 bases, J lost 0 bases, and 13 bases lay in between. Per the germline V gene, CDR1 is SGHVS and CDR2 is FNYEAQ. There are 15 residues in the CDR3. The full variable domain, in which reference TRBV7-6 and TRBJ1-1 provide the parts outside the CDR3, is GAGVSQSPRYKVTKRGQDVALRCDPISGHVSLYWYRQALGQGPEFLTYFNYEAQQDKSGLPNDRFSAERPEGSISTLTIQRTEQRDSAMYRCASSPIWVMNTEAFFGQGTRLTVV.

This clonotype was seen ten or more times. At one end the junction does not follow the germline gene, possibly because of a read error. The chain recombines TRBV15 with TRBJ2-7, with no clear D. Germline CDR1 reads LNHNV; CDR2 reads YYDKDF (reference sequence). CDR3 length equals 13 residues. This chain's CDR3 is CATSGDTSIEQYF. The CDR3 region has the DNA TGTGCCACCAGCGGAGACACCTCCATCGAGCAGTACTTC.

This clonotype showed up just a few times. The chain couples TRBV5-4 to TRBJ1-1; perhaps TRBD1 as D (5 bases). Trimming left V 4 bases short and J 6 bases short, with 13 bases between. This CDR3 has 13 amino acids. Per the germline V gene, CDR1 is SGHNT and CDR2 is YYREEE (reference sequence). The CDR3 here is CASSPPGVAEAFF. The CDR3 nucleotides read TGTGCCAGCAGCCCCCCGGGGGTGGCTGAAGCTTTCTTT.

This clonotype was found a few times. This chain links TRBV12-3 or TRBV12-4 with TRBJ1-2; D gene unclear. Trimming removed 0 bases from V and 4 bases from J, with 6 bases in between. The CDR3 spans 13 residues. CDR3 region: CASSLAGIYGYTF. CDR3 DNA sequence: TGTGCCAGCAGTTTAGCAGGGATCTATGGCTACACCTTC.

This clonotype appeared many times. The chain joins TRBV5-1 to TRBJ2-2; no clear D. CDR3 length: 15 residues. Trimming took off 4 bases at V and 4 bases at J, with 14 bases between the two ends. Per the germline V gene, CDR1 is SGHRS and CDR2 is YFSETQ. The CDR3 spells CASSPTLLTTGELFF. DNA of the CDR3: TGCGCCAGCAGCCCCACCCTACTGACCACCGGGGAGCTGTTTTTT.

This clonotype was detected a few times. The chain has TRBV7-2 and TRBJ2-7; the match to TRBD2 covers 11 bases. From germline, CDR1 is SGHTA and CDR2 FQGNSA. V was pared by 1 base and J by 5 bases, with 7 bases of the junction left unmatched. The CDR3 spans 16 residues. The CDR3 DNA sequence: TGTGCCAGCAGCTTAGTGCTAGCGGGAGGTCACAACGAGCAGTACTTC. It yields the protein CASSLVLAGGHNEQYF.

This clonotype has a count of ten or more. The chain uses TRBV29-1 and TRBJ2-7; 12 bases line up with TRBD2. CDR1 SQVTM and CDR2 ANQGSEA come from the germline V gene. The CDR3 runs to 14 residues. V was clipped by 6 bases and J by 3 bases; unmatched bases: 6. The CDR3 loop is CSVWTSGVIYEQYF. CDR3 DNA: TGCAGCGTGTGGACTAGCGGGGTCATCTACGAGCAGTACTTC.

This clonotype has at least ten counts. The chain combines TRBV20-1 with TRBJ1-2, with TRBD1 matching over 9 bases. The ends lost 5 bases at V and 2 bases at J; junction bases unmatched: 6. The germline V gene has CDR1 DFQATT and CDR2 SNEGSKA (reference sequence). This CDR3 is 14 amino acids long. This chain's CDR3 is CSAPNRGLNYGYTF. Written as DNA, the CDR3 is TGCAGTGCTCCCAACAGGGGGCTCAACTATGGCTACACCTTC.

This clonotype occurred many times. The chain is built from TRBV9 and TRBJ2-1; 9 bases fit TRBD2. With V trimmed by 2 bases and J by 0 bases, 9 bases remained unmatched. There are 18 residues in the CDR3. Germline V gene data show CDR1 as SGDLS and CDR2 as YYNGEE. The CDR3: CASSVAGGGGSSYNEQFF. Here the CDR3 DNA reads TGTGCCAGCAGCGTTGCGGGAGGGGGAGGTAGCTCCTACAATGAGCAGTTCTTC.

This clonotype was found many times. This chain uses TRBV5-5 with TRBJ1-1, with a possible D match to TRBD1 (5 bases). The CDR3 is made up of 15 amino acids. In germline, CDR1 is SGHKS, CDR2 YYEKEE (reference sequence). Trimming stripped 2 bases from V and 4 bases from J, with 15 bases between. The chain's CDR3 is CASSFIQGLGTEAFF. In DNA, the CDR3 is TGTGCCAGCAGCTTCATCCAGGGTTTAGGCACTGAAGCTTTCTTT. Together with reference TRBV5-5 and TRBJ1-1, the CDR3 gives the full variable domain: DAGVTQSPTHLIKTRGQQVTLRCSPISGHKSVSWYQQVLGQGPQFIFQYYEKEERGRGNFPDRFSARQFPNYSSELNVNALLLGDSALYLCASSFIQGLGTEAFFGQGTRLTVV.

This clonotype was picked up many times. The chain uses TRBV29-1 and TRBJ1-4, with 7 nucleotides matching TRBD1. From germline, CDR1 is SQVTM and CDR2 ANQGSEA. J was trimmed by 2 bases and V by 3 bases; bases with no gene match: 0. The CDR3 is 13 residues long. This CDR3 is CSVETGTNEKLFF. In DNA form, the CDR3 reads TGCAGCGTTGAGACAGGGACTAATGAAAAACTGTTTTTT.

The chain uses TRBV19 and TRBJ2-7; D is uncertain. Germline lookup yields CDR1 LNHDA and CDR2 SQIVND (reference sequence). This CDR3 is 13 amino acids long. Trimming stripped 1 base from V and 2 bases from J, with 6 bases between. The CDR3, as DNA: TGTGCCAGTAGTATAGCGGGTACCTACGAGCAGTACTTC. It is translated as CASSIAGTYEQYF.

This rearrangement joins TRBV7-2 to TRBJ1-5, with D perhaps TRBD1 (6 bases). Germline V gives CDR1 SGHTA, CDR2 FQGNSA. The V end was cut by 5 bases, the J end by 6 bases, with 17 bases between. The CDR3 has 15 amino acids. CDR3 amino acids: CASSRLWGAGQPQHF. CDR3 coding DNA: TGTGCCAGCAGCCGCCTATGGGGGGCAGGTCAGCCCCAGCATTTT.

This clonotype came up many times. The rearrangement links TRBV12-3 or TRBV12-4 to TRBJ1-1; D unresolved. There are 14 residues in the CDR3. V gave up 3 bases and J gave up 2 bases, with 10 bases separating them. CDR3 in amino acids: CASSFLTENTEAFF. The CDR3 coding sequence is TGTGCCAGCAGTTTCCTGACGGAAAACACTGAAGCTTTCTTT.

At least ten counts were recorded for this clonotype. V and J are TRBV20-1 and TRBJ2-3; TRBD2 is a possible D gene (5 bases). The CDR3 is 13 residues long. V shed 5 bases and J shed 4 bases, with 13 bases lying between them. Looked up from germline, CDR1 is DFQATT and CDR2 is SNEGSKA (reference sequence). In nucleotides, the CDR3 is TGCAGTGCTGGTGGGAGCGTAGCAGATACGCAGTATTTT. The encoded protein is CSAGGSVADTQYF.

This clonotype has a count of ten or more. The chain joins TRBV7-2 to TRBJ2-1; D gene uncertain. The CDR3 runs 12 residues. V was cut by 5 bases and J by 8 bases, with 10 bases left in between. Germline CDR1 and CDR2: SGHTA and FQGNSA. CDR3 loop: CASSVRMDEQFF. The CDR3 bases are TGTGCCAGCAGCGTCCGGATGGATGAGCAGTTCTTC.

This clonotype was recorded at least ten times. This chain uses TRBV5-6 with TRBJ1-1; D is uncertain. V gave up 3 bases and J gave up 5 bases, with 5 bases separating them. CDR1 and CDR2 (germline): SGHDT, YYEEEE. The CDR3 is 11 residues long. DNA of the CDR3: TGTGCCAGCAGCTGGGTGACTGAAGCTTTCTTT. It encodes CASSWVTEAFF.

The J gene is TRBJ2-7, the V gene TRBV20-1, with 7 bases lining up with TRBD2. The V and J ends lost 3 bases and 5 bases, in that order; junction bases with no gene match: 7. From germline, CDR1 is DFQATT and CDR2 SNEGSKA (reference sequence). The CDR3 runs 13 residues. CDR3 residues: CSARVGGHDEQYF. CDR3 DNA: TGCAGTGCTAGGGTGGGAGGGCACGACGAGCAGTACTTC.

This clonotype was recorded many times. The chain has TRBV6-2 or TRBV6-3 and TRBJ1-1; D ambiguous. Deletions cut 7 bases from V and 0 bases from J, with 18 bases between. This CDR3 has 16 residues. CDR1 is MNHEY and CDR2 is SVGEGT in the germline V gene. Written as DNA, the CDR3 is TGTGCCAGCACCCCCTTGTTACGGAACTTGAACACTGAAGCTTTCTTT. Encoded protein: CASTPLLRNLNTEAFF.

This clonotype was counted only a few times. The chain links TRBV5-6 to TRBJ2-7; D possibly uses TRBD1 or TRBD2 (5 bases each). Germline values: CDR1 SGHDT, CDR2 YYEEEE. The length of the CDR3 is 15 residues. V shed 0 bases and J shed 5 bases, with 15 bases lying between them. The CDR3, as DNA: TGTGCCAGCAGCTTGGACCGGGGCAAAAAGGACGAGCAGTACTTC. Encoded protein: CASSLDRGKKDEQYF.

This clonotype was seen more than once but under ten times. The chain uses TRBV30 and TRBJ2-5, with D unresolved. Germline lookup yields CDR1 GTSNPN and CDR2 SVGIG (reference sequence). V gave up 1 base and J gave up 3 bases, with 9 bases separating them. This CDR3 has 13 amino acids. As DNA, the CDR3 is TGTGCCTGGAGTGGGCACGGAAAAGAGACCCAGTACTTC. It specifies CAWSGHGKETQYF.

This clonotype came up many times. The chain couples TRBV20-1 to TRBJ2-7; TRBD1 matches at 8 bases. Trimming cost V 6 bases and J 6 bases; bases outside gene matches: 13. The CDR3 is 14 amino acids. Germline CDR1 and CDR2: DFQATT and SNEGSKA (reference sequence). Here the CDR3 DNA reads TGCAGTGCCATTCGTATGACAGGGGTGAGCGAGCAGTACTTC. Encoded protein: CSAIRMTGVSEQYF.

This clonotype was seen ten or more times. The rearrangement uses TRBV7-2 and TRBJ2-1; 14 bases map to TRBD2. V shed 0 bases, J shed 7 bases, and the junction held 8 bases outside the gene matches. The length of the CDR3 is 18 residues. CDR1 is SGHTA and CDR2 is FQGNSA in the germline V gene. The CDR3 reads CASSLAPPGLAGVNEQFF. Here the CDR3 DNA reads TGTGCCAGCAGCTTAGCCCCTCCGGGACTAGCGGGAGTGAATGAGCAGTTCTTC.

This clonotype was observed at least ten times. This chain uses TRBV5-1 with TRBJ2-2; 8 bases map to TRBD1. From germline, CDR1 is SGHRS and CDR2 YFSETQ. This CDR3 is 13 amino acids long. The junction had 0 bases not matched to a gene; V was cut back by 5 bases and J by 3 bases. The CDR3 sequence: CASRDRDTGELFF. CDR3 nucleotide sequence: TGCGCCAGCAGGGACAGGGACACCGGGGAGCTGTTTTTT. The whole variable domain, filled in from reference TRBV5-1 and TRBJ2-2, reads KAGVTQTPRYLIKTRGQQVTLSCSPISGHRSVSWYQQTPGQGLQFLFEYFSETQRNKGNFPGRFSGRQFSNSRSEMNVSTLELGDSALYLCASRDRDTGELFFGEGSRLTVL.